The 27 T cell receptor beta chains below come from one sample, sequenced in a study of blood T cell repertoires in COVID-19. Data came from immunoSEQ multiplex PCR; TCRdb stores just in-frame clones and leaves some out. The sample lists around 99,000 clones; roughly 90% were seen once. Sequencing was done on a sample of peripheral blood. These receptor sequences come from a man aged 40-55 years with active or convalescent COVID-19.

This clone has only a few counts. The chain uses TRBV19 and TRBJ2-7; TRBD2 agrees at 7 bases. The CDR3 runs 15 residues. CDR1 is LNHDA, CDR2 SQIVND, per germline (reference sequence). The junction had 8 bases not matched to a gene; V was cut back by 4 bases and J by 2 bases. As DNA, the CDR3 is TGTGCCAGTAGTACATTTCTAGCGGCCCCCTACGAGCAGTACTTC. It is translated as CASSTFLAAPYEQYF.

Only one count was recorded for this clone. The genes are TRBV19 and TRBJ1-5, with D perhaps TRBD1 (5 bases). Germline assignment: CDR1 LNHDA and CDR2 SQIVND (reference sequence). Trimming pared 3 bases from V and 7 bases from J, leaving 10 bases between. This CDR3 contains 13 residues. The DNA of the CDR3 is TGTGCCAGTAGTATGGGGGGAGTGCAGCCCCAGCATTTT. Translation gives CASSMGGVQPQHF.

The rearrangement uses TRBV28 and TRBJ2-7, with 9 bases fitting TRBD2. CDR1 is MDHEN and CDR2 is SYDVKM in the germline V gene. The J segment lost 3 bases and the V segment lost 4 bases, leaving 10 bases of the junction unmatched. The CDR3 totals 16 residues. This chain's CDR3 is CASSSPLAGSFYEQYF. CDR3 coding DNA: TGTGCCAGCAGTTCCCCTCTAGCGGGATCCTTCTACGAGCAGTACTTC.

This chain connects TRBV6-2 or TRBV6-3 to TRBJ2-2, with D possibly being TRBD2 (5 bases). CDR1 and CDR2 (germline): MNHEY, SVGEGT. There are 14 residues in the CDR3. The germline V and J ends were trimmed by 1 base and 4 bases, with 7 bases remaining between them. The CDR3 DNA follows: TGTGCCAGCAGTTACTTTCGGGGCACCGGGGAGCTGTTTTTT. Its protein product is CASSYFRGTGELFF.

V and J are TRBV7-2 and TRBJ1-1; D remains unclear. This CDR3 is 14 amino acids long. CDR1 and CDR2 (germline): SGHTA, FQGNSA. V was trimmed by 0 bases and J by 4 bases, leaving 9 bases between them. The CDR3 nucleotides are TGTGCCAGCAGCTTAGCTACGGGGAGCACTGAAGCTTTCTTT. Translating gives CASSLATGSTEAFF.

J is TRBJ2-2 and V is TRBV5-5, with D maybe TRBD2 (6 bases). The CDR3 length is 16 residues. Germline values: CDR1 SGHKS, CDR2 YYEKEE (reference sequence). The V gene lost 4 bases and the J gene lost 5 bases, with 18 bases spanning the gap. In nucleotides, the CDR3 is TGTGCCAGCAGCGCCGGGACTGGGGCGGGGACCGGGGAGCTGTTTTTT. Translation: CASSAGTGAGTGELFF.

The J gene is TRBJ2-5, the V gene TRBV10-2; 7 bases agree with TRBD1. The V segment lost 8 bases and the J segment 4 bases; nucleotides outside the gene matches: 10. The CDR3 sequence is 14 residues long. Germline V gene lookup returns CDR1 WSHSY and CDR2 SAAADI. Written as DNA, the CDR3 is TGCGCCAGCTGGCCGGCAGGGGGTTCAGAGACCCAGTACTTC. The encoded protein is CASWPAGGSETQYF.

The chain recombines TRBV5-6 with TRBJ2-7; 7 bases agree with TRBD2. The CDR3 is 16 amino acids. Germline trimming cut 3 bases from V and 2 bases from J; bases unmatched to any gene: 11. Per the germline V gene, CDR1 is SGHDT and CDR2 is YYEEEE. CDR3 region: CASSSAKREATYEQYF. CDR3 DNA sequence: TGTGCCAGCAGCTCTGCTAAACGGGAGGCAACCTACGAGCAGTACTTC.

The genes are TRBV28 and TRBJ2-3; possible D gene TRBD2, 7 bases. Germline values: CDR1 MDHEN, CDR2 SYDVKM. Trimming took off 8 bases at V and 6 bases at J, with 15 bases between the two ends. The CDR3 is made up of 13 amino acids. The CDR3 protein is CASRGGGPDTQYF. Here the CDR3 DNA reads TGTGCCAGCCGTGGGGGGGGGCCCGATACGCAGTATTTT.

V usage is TRBV30 and J usage is TRBJ2-7; 9 nucleotides line up with TRBD2. V shed 6 bases, J shed 6 bases, and the junction held 27 bases outside the gene matches. The CDR3 loop spans 19 amino acids. CDR1 and CDR2 from the germline V gene are GTSNPN and SVGIG (reference sequence). In nucleotides, the CDR3 is TGTGCCTGCTCCCCCCTACTAGCGGGTCTAGGAGGGGTCCAGCGCGAGCAGTACTTC. This gives the protein CACSPLLAGLGGVQREQYF.

The chain carries TRBV4-3 and TRBJ2-1; maybe TRBD2 (6 bases). The V end lost 5 bases, the J end lost 5 bases, and 13 bases lay between the germline ends. CDR3 length: 14 amino acids. The V gene's germline CDR1 is LGHNA and CDR2 YSLEER. CDR3 sequence reads: CASSSGLTHNEQFF. CDR3 nucleotides: TGCGCCAGCAGCTCGGGACTCACCCACAATGAGCAGTTCTTC.

The gene calls are TRBV7-3 and TRBJ1-1; perhaps TRBD1 as D (6 bases). CDR3 length equals 14 residues. Trimming took off 2 bases at V and 1 base at J, with 8 bases between the two ends. The germline gives CDR1 SGHTA, CDR2 FQGTGA. The CDR3 nucleotides read TGTGCCAGCAGCTTATCCAGGGGGAACACTGAAGCTTTCTTT. This sequence encodes CASSLSRGNTEAFF.

This rearrangement joins TRBV7-9 to TRBJ1-6, with D possibly TRBD1 on 6 matching bases. Between the trimmed V and J ends, which lost 3 bases and 8 bases, there was a span of 11 bases. Looked up from germline, CDR1 is SEHNR and CDR2 is FQNEAQ (reference sequence). The CDR3 has 14 residues. The CDR3 reads CASSFVQGYSPLHF. The DNA of the CDR3 is TGTGCCAGCAGCTTTGTACAGGGTTATTCACCCCTCCACTTT.

The chain combines TRBV2 with TRBJ1-5, with a possible D match to TRBD1 (6 bases). The CDR3 is 13 amino acids. The germline V gene has CDR1 SNHLY and CDR2 FYNNEI. V was shortened by 4 bases and J by 13 bases, with 17 bases between the two germline ends. The CDR3 DNA reads TGTGCCAGCAGTGGACAGGAGATCAAACTGCAGCATTTT. Amino acid sequence: CASSGQEIKLQHF.

The chain carries TRBV3-1 (or the pseudogene TRBV3-2) and TRBJ2-1; 10 bases are shared with TRBD2. CDR1 and CDR2 from the germline V gene are LGHDT and YNNKEL (reference sequence). The V and J ends lost 1 base and 12 bases, in that order; junction bases with no gene match: 12. CDR3 length: 16 amino acids. The CDR3 DNA follows: TGTGCCAGCAGCCAAGGTCCACCGGCTAGCGGGAGTCCGCAGTTCTTC. Translation gives CASSQGPPASGSPQFF.

The V and J genes are TRBV7-2 and TRBJ1-2; D unclear. Between the trimmed V and J ends, which lost 1 base and 4 bases, there was a span of 10 bases. Germline V gene data show CDR1 as SGHTA and CDR2 as FQGNSA. There are 14 residues in the CDR3. This chain's CDR3 is CASSLEYSFYGYTF. The CDR3 region has the DNA TGTGCCAGCAGCTTAGAATACAGCTTCTATGGCTACACCTTC.

The chain is built from TRBV5-1 and TRBJ1-6; weak D call: TRBD1 (5 bases). The CDR3 runs 15 residues. Trimming shortened V by 0 bases and J by 5 bases, and 9 bases separated the two germline ends. Germline V gives CDR1 SGHRS, CDR2 YFSETQ. CDR3 protein: CASSLGGPDNSPLHF. The CDR3 coding sequence is TGCGCCAGCAGCTTGGGGGGCCCGGATAATTCACCCCTCCACTTT.

This sequence joins TRBV11-2 and TRBJ1-4, with D perhaps TRBD1 (5 bases). Germline V gene data show CDR1 as SGHAT and CDR2 as FQNNGV. This CDR3 has 15 amino acids. V was shortened by 7 bases and J by 3 bases, with 15 bases between the two germline ends. CDR3 residues: CASNGGFYANEKLFF. As DNA, the CDR3 is TGTGCCAGCAACGGGGGGTTTTACGCTAATGAAAAACTGTTTTTT.

CDR3 nucleotide sequence: TGTGCCAGCAGCCAAGGTTTCACTTCCTCCTACGAGCAGTACTTC. Translation gives CASSQGFTSSYEQYF. The chain couples TRBV3-1 (or the pseudogene TRBV3-2) to TRBJ2-7, with D unclear. The CDR3 consists of 15 residues. Trimming pared 1 base from V and 0 bases from J, leaving 10 bases between. CDR1 is LGHDT and CDR2 is YNNKEL in the germline V gene (reference sequence).

The V gene is TRBV7-9, the J gene TRBJ2-1, with TRBD2 matching 7 bases. The CDR3 contains 15 residues. Germline V gene lookup returns CDR1 SEHNR and CDR2 FQNEAQ (reference sequence). After removal of 0 bases from V and 4 bases from J, the junction contained 3 bases not matched to a gene. The CDR3, as DNA: TGTGCCAGCAGCTTAGCCGCGGGGGTATACAATGAGCAGTTCTTC. Translation: CASSLAAGVYNEQFF.

The rearrangement links TRBV7-3 to TRBJ2-1, with 7 positions matching TRBD2. Germline V gene lookup returns CDR1 SGHTA and CDR2 FQGTGA. With 10 bases clipped from V and 4 bases from J, the junction kept 10 bases outside the gene matches. The CDR3 extends over 14 amino acids. DNA of the CDR3: TGTGCCACTTCGAGGGGCGGGAGTTACAATGAGCAGTTCTTC. This encodes CATSRGGSYNEQFF.

This chain joins TRBV28 and TRBJ1-6; weak D call: TRBD1 (5 bases). Trimming took 10 bases from V and 0 from J, leaving 16 bases between them. In germline, CDR1 is MDHEN, CDR2 SYDVKM. The CDR3 runs to 16 residues. The DNA of the CDR3 is TGTGCCACCAGGGTCTCGAGGAGCTCCTATAATTCACCCCTCCACTTT. Translated: CATRVSRSSYNSPLHF.

The chain couples TRBV4-3 to TRBJ2-3; 7 bases match TRBD2. CDR1 and CDR2 (germline): LGHNA, YSLEER. Germline trimming cut 4 bases from V and 4 bases from J; bases unmatched to any gene: 8. This CDR3 is 15 amino acids long. Here the CDR3 reads CASSPTLTSADTQYF. CDR3 DNA sequence: TGCGCCAGCAGCCCGACTTTAACTAGCGCAGATACGCAGTATTTT.

The chain joins TRBV25-1 to TRBJ2-7; D is uncertain. Germline lookup yields CDR1 MGHDK and CDR2 SYGVNS. The CDR3 contains 13 residues. V was shortened by 1 base and J by 6 bases, with 10 bases between the two germline ends. This CDR3 is CASSESSRPEQYF. The CDR3 DNA follows: TGTGCCAGCAGTGAATCCAGTCGCCCCGAGCAGTACTTC.

The V call is TRBV20-1, the J call TRBJ1-1, with no clear D. CDR1 and CDR2 (germline): DFQATT, SNEGSKA (reference sequence). CDR3 length: 9 amino acids. CDR3 in DNA: TGCGTCCCACCGGCGAGGGCTTTCTTT. Translating gives CVPPARAFF.

The gene calls are TRBV19 and TRBJ2-7, with 13 bases identical to TRBD2. Looked up from germline, CDR1 is LNHDA and CDR2 is SQIVND (reference sequence). The length of the CDR3 is 16 residues. The junction had 8 bases not matched to a gene; V was cut back by 5 bases and J by 4 bases. CDR3: CASSPGGLAGTYEQYF. The CDR3 bases are TGTGCCAGTAGTCCCGGGGGACTAGCGGGAACATACGAGCAGTACTTC.

This rearrangement joins TRBV30 to TRBJ1-5; TRBD1 matches at 7 bases. V trimming: 1 base; J trimming: 9 bases; junction bases outside the gene matches: 9. The CDR3 extends over 14 amino acids. Germline loops: CDR1 GTSNPN, CDR2 SVGIG (reference sequence). As DNA, the CDR3 is TGTGCCTGGAGTGGGGGGCCGAACAGGGGGCCCCAGCATTTT. Its translation: CAWSGGPNRGPQHF.